These T cell receptor beta chains were read from a single sample in a study of Ad26.COV2.S vaccination and SARS-CoV-2 variants. The protocol was immunoSEQ multiplex PCR, while the TCRdb copy is restricted to in-frame clones and leaves out a portion. The table includes about 680,000 clones, approximately 88% detected once. Source: peripheral blood, taken in a trial of Ad26.COV2.S vaccine versus placebo. The receptors shown here come from a person between 18 and 65 years old who received the Ad26.COV2.S COVID-19 vaccine or a placebo. Each CDR3 is given with its conserved first and last residue. A D gene is named only where the DNA matches it firmly. Clone size is shown for a subset of rows, as once, few, many or a class of expanded clone.

size	V	J	D	CDR3	DNA
few	TRBV10-1	TRBJ1-6	NA	CASSESTAGNSKDNSPLHF	TGCGCCAGCAGTGAGTCGACGGCAGGGAATTCGAAGGATAATTCACCCCTCCACTTT
NA	TRBV27	TRBJ2-1	NA	CASRDVSSYNEQFF	TGTGCCAGCAGGGACGTAAGCTCCTACAATGAGCAGTTCTTC
NA	TRBV18	TRBJ2-1	TRBD2	CASSPTNSLLAGVEQFF	TGTGCCAGCTCACCAACCAACTCGTTACTAGCGGGAGTTGAGCAGTTCTTC
NA	TRBV24-1	TRBJ1-5	NA	CATSGGGPSQPQHF	TGTGCCACCAGTGGCGGGGGGCCCAGTCAGCCCCAGCATTTT
NA	TRBV5-1	TRBJ1-4	NA	CASRLPGFEKLFF	TGCGCCAGCAGACTCCCCGGGTTTGAAAAACTGTTTTTT
NA	TRBV10-3	TRBJ1-1	NA	CAISERGLTNTEAFF	TGTGCCATCAGTGAGCGGGGACTGACGAACACTGAAGCTTTCTTT
NA	TRBV4-3	TRBJ2-7	NA	CASSHSTTGSYEQYF	TGCGCCAGCAGCCACAGTACGACAGGCTCCTACGAGCAGTACTTC
NA	TRBV7-3	TRBJ2-3	NA	CASSPGHTDTQYF	TGTGCCAGCAGCCCAGGGCACACAGATACGCAGTATTTT
once	TRBV7-2	TRBJ2-1	TRBD1	CASSLGDRFYYNEQFF	TGTGCCAGCAGCTTAGGGGACAGGTTTTACTACAATGAGCAGTTCTTC
NA	TRBV5-4	TRBJ1-2	NA	CASSPPGMEGSYGYTF	TGTGCCAGCAGCCCCCCCGGGATGGAGGGGAGCTATGGCTACACCTTC
NA	TRBV18	TRBJ2-7	NA	CASSPTGQSYEQYF	TGTGCCAGCTCACCTACTGGACAGTCCTACGAGCAGTACTTC
once	TRBV7-2	TRBJ2-3	TRBD2	CASSLGLAGGTGDTQYF	TGTGCCAGCAGTCTGGGACTAGCGGGGGGCACTGGGGATACGCAGTATTTT
NA	TRBV2	TRBJ2-1	NA	CASSERMAGIGVNNEQFF	TGTGCCAGCAGTGAACGGATGGCAGGCATCGGAGTAAACAATGAGCAGTTCTTC